The rows below give T cell receptor beta chains drawn from one sample of a study of T cell changes during pregnancy in multiple sclerosis. Using immunoSEQ multiplex PCR, the repertoire was profiled, and TCRdb retains in-frame clones only, with some absent. The repertoire holds about 21,000 clones, with 80% to 90% as singletons. Specimen: CD8+ T cells from peripheral blood mononuclear cells, collected in the second trimester of pregnancy. All receptors come from a female donor in good health, enrolled as a control in a pregnancy study. Both conserved end residues are part of each CDR3. Each record gives: J gene, CDR3 length, clone size, D gene, V gene, CDR3 protein, CDR3 DNA. D genes are given only for firm matches. The size entry is marked missing in some rows and otherwise reads once, few, many or a size class.

TRBJ2-1	15	.	TRBD1	TRBV7-9	CASSKGQGIYNEQFF	TGTGCCAGCAGCAAGGGACAGGGTATCTACAATGAGCAGTTCTTC
TRBJ1-1	14	.	.	TRBV6-5	CASSPSVGATEAFF	TGTGCCAGCAGCCCGTCGGTGGGGGCCACTGAAGCTTTCTTT
TRBJ1-5	14	.	.	TRBV6-1	CASSPYNSNQPQHF	TGTGCCAGCAGTCCTTACAATAGCAATCAGCCCCAGCATTTT
TRBJ2-5	17	.	TRBD2	TRBV4-1	CASSQVSSGRLQETQYF	TGCGCCAGCAGCCAAGTATCTAGCGGGCGTCTCCAAGAGACCCAGTACTTC
TRBJ2-1	15	.	TRBD2	TRBV6-5	CASSHLAGGIDEQFF	TGTGCCAGCAGTCATCTAGCGGGAGGAATTGATGAGCAGTTCTTC
TRBJ1-2	15	.	TRBD1	TRBV14	CASREKQGATNGYTF	TGTGCCAGCAGGGAGAAACAGGGGGCGACGAATGGCTACACCTTC
TRBJ2-7	16	.	TRBD2	TRBV7-8	CASSSLTSGFSYEQYF	TGTGCCAGCAGCTCCCTGACTAGCGGGTTCTCCTACGAGCAGTACTTC
TRBJ2-3	15	once	.	TRBV6-4	CASSDSSSSTDTQYF	TGTGCCAGCAGTGATTCTTCCTCTAGCACAGATACGCAGTATTTT
TRBJ2-2	17	.	TRBD2	TRBV4-2	CASSSSTSGGDTGELFF	TGTGCCAGCAGCTCCTCGACTAGCGGGGGAGACACCGGGGAGCTGTTTTTT
TRBJ2-3	14	.	TRBD2	TRBV11-2	CASSLGGGADTQYF	TGTGCCAGCAGCTTAGGCGGGGGGGCAGATACGCAGTATTTT
TRBJ2-7	15	.	.	TRBV7-9	CASSSPFTEGDEQYF	TGTGCCAGCAGCTCCCCTTTTACGGAGGGCGACGAGCAGTACTTC
TRBJ2-3	14	.	.	TRBV28	CASSFPEVTDTQYF	TGTGCCAGCAGTTTCCCAGAGGTCACAGATACGCAGTATTTT
TRBJ2-7	13	once	.	TRBV6-9	CASSGGTGEAQYF	TGTGCCAGCAGTGGGGGCACAGGGGAGGCGCAGTACTTC
TRBJ2-7	13	medium-sized	.	TRBV18	CASSPPQEYEQYF	TGTGCCAGCTCACCACCGCAAGAGTACGAGCAGTACTTC
TRBJ1-1	16	.	TRBD1	TRBV18	CASSPDREVFVTEAFF	TGTGCCAGCTCACCGGACAGGGAGGTGTTTGTCACTGAAGCTTTCTTT
TRBJ2-3	12	.	.	TRBV27	CASSLQGNTQYF	TGTGCCAGCAGTTTACAGGGGAATACGCAGTATTTT
TRBJ2-1	16	.	.	TRBV6-6	CASSYSMSGGNNEQFF	TGTGCCAGCAGTTACTCGATGTCCGGGGGTAACAATGAGCAGTTCTTC
TRBJ2-2	17	.	TRBD2	TRBV19	CASTAFRGETNTGELFF	TGTGCCAGCACCGCTTTCCGGGGGGAGACGAACACCGGGGAGCTGTTTTTT
TRBJ2-7	14	once	.	TRBV2	CASSERDNSYEQYF	TGTGCCAGCAGTGAAAGGGACAACTCCTACGAGCAGTACTTC
TRBJ1-4	13	.	.	TRBV27	CASSPNLREKLFF	TGTGCCAGCAGCCCCAATCTCCGGGAAAAACTGTTTTTT
TRBJ1-2	12	.	.	TRBV5-5	CASSWGGYGYTF	TGTGCCAGCAGCTGGGGAGGCTATGGCTACACCTTC
TRBJ1-4	15	.	.	TRBV2	CASSEALWQGGKLFF	TGTGCCAGCAGTGAAGCGCTTTGGCAGGGCGGAAAACTGTTTTTT
TRBJ1-2	14	.	.	TRBV27	CASSLRREGYGYTF	TGTGCCAGCAGTTTAAGGAGGGAGGGCTATGGCTACACCTTC
TRBJ2-7	15	once	TRBD2	TRBV6-1	CASSEWAGGAGEQYF	TGTGCCAGCAGTGAATGGGCGGGGGGGGCGGGGGAGCAGTACTTC
TRBJ2-7	13	.	TRBD1	TRBV7-9	CASSSTGLREQYF	TGTGCCAGCAGCTCGACAGGGTTGCGGGAGCAGTACTTC
TRBJ1-2	15	.	TRBD1	TRBV5-5	CASSPGTEINYGYTF	TGTGCCAGCAGCCCTGGGACAGAGATTAACTATGGCTACACCTTC
TRBJ2-7	15	.	.	TRBV6-1	CASSEAQEGSYEQYF	TGTGCCAGCAGTGAAGCGCAGGAGGGATCCTACGAGCAGTACTTC
TRBJ1-5	15	.	.	TRBV5-6	CASSLARGIGQPQHF	TGTGCCAGCAGCTTGGCTCGGGGGATCGGTCAGCCCCAGCATTTT
TRBJ2-1	13	once	.	TRBV6-5	CASSTGQINEQFF	TGTGCCAGCAGTACAGGACAGATCAATGAGCAGTTCTTC
TRBJ2-2	15	.	TRBD1	TRBV4-2	CASSSGTGDTGELFF	TGTGCCAGCAGCAGCGGGACAGGGGACACCGGGGAGCTGTTTTTT
TRBJ1-1	13	.	.	TRBV19	CASSIALLGEAFF	TGTGCCAGTAGTATAGCCCTACTAGGTGAAGCTTTCTTT
TRBJ1-2	14	few	.	TRBV13	CASSLGSGDYGYTF	TGTGCCAGCAGCTTAGGGTCCGGGGACTATGGCTACACCTTC
TRBJ1-5	15	.	.	TRBV11-1	CASSLGRGGNQPQHF	TGTGCCAGCAGCTTAGGGAGGGGAGGCAATCAGCCCCAGCATTTT
TRBJ1-1	13	.	TRBD1	TRBV10-3	CATQGQSGTEAFF	TGTGCCACCCAGGGACAGAGTGGAACTGAAGCTTTCTTT
TRBJ2-1	12	.	TRBD2	TRBV27	CASSQGTSEQFF	TGTGCCAGCAGTCAAGGGACTAGCGAGCAGTTCTTC
TRBJ2-7	14	once	.	TRBV19	CASSIAGTDYEQYF	TGTGCCAGTAGTATAGCAGGGACTGATTACGAGCAGTACTTC
TRBJ2-7	15	once	TRBD1	TRBV19	CASSSTGGQGSEQYF	TGTGCCAGTAGTTCTACCGGGGGACAGGGGAGCGAGCAGTACTTC
TRBJ2-1	11	.	.	TRBV29-1	CSVPTGNEQFF	TGCAGCGTACCAACAGGGAATGAGCAGTTCTTC
TRBJ1-1	14	.	TRBD1	TRBV6-1	CASSPGTGGTEAFF	TGTGCCAGCAGTCCCGGGACAGGGGGCACTGAAGCTTTCTTT
TRBJ1-1	14	.	.	TRBV7-3	CASSSYPGGVEAFF	TGTGCCAGCAGCTCATACCCCGGAGGGGTTGAAGCTTTCTTT
TRBJ2-7	15	.	.	TRBV14	CASSQAIQVSYEQYF	TGTGCCAGCAGCCAAGCCATACAAGTATCCTACGAGCAGTACTTC
TRBJ1-6	14	.	.	TRBV13	CASSFERSNSPLHF	TGTGCCAGCAGCTTTGAGAGGTCGAATTCACCCCTCCACTTT
TRBJ2-7	15	once	.	TRBV19	CASSSLEGLMHEQYF	TGTGCCAGTAGTAGTTTGGAGGGATTGATGCACGAGCAGTACTTC
TRBJ1-6	17	.	TRBD1	TRBV27	CASSRRQGVLAYSPLHF	TGTGCCAGCAGCCGTAGACAGGGAGTATTAGCCTATTCACCCCTCCACTTT
TRBJ2-7	13	.	.	TRBV6-4	CASSDSTQGEQYF	TGTGCCAGCAGTGACTCGACTCAGGGCGAGCAGTACTTC